This T cell receptor (beta chain) originates from a study of breast tumors, draining lymph nodes, adjacent tissues. Study-wide results and caveats: That most tumor T cells come from lymph nodes remained unproven. Compared with basal-like, luminal-like tumors shared significantly more repertoire with nontumor tissue. Compared with lymph nodes, tumors were less diverse; compared with nontumor tissue, more. Most tumor T cells seemingly derive from lymph node, then expand in tumor.

This clonotype was recorded at least ten times. The antigen is not known. TCRdb recomputed calls from the multiplex PCR reads with MiXCR, one row per CDR3 protein. The table includes 9,000 to 15,000 distinct CDR3 sequences, roughly 34% detected once. This CDR3 has 13 amino acids. The V and J ends lost 3 bases and 10 bases respectively, with 10 bases between them. The germline V gene encodes CDR1 LNHDA and CDR2 SQIVND (reference sequence). The clonotype originates from a female donor with breast cancer. Some clones in this sample may be carry-over from other donors' samples. The rearrangement joins TRBV19 to TRBJ1-6; no reliable D call. Sequencing was performed on breast tumor tissue. The CDR3 region is CASSMQDGSPLHF. The DNA of the CDR3 is TGTGCCAGTAGTATGCAGGACGGGTCACCCCTCCACTTT.